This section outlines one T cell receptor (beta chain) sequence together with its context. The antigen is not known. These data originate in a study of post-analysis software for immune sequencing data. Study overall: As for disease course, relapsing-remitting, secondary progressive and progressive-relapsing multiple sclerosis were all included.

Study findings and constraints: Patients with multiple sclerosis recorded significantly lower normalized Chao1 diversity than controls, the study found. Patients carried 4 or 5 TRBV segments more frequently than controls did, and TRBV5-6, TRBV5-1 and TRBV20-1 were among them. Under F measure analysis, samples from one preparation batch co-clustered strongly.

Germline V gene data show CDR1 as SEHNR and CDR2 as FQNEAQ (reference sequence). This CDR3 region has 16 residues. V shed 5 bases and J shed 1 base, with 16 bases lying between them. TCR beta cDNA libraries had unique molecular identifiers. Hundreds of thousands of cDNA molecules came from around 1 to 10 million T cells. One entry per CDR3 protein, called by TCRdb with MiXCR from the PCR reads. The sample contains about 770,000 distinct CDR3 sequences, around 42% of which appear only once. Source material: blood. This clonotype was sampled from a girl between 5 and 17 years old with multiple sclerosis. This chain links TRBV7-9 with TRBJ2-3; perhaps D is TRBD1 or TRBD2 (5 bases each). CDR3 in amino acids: CASSRLRERGTDTQYF. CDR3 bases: TGTGCCAGCAGCCGCCTCAGGGAGAGAGGCACAGATACGCAGTATTTT.